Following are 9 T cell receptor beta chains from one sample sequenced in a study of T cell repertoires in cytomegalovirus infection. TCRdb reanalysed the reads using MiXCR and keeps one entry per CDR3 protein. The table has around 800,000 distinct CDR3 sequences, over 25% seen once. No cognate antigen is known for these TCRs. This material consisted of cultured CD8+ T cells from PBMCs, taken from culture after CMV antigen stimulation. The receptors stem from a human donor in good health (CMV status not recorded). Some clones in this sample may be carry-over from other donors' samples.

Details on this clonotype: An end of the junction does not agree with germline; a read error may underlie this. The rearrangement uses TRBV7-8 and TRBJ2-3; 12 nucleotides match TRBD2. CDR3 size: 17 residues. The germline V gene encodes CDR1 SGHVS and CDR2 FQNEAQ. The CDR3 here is CVSSLSPSGGARYTQYF. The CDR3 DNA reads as TGTGTCAGCAGCTTATCTCCTAGCGGGGGGGCCAGGTATACGCAGTATTTT.

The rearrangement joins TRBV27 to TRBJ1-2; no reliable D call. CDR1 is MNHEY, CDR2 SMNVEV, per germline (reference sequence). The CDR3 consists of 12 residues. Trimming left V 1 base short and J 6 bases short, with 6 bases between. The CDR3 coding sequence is TGTGCCAGCAGTTTATATGGTAATGGCTACACCTTC. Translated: CASSLYGNGYTF.

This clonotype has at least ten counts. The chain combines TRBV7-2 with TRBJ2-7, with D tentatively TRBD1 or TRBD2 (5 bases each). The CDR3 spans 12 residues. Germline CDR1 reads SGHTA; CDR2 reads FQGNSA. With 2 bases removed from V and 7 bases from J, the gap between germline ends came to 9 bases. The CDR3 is CASSLRGEEQYV. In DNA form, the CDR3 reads TGTGCCAGCAGCTTACGGGGCGAGGAGCAGTACGTC.

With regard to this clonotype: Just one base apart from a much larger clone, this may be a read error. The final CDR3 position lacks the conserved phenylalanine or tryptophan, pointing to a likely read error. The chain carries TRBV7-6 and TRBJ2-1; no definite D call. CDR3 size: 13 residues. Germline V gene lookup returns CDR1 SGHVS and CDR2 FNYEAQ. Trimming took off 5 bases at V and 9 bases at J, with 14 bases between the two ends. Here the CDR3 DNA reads TGTGCCAGCAGCGCCTACCTTTTGGCTGAGCAGTTCTGC. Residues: CASSAYLLAEQFC.

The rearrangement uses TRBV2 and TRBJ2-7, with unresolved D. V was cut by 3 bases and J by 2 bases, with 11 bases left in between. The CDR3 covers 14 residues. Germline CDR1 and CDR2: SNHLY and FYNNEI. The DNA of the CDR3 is TGTGCCAGCAGTGAGCGGACGGTGGCCTACGAGCAGTACTTC. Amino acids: CASSERTVAYEQYF.

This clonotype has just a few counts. CDR3 bases: TGTGCCACCAGCAGATCGGCCGGCACAGATACGCAGTATTTT. Protein sequence: CATSRSAGTDTQYF. This chain links TRBV15 with TRBJ2-3; the D is unclear. The CDR3 has 14 amino acids. Germline V gene sequence: CDR1 LNHNV, CDR2 YYDKDF (reference sequence). Trimming pared 2 bases from V and 1 base from J, leaving 7 bases between.

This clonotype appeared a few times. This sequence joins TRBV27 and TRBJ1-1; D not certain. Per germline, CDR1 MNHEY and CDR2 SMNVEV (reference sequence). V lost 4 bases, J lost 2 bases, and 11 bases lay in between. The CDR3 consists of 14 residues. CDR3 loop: CASSWGRSNTEAFF. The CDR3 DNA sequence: TGTGCCAGCAGTTGGGGTAGAAGTAACACTGAAGCTTTCTTT.

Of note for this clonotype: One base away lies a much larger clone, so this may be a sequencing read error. CDR3 bases: TGTGCCATCAGTTTCGGACAGGGGGCCTCCTTTTACAATGAGCAGTTCTTC. Residues: CAISFGQGASFYNEQFF. The V gene is TRBV6-2 or TRBV6-3, the J gene TRBJ2-1, with 11 bases matching TRBD1. Germline loops: CDR1 MNHEY, CDR2 SVGEGT. The CDR3 is 17 residues long.

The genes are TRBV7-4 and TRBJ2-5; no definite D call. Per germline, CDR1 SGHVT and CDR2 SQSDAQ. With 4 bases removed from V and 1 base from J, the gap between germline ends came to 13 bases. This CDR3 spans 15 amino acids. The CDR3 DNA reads TGTGCCAGCAGCTCGCGAGGTAGATTCCAAGAGACCCAGTACTTC. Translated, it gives CASSSRGRFQETQYF.